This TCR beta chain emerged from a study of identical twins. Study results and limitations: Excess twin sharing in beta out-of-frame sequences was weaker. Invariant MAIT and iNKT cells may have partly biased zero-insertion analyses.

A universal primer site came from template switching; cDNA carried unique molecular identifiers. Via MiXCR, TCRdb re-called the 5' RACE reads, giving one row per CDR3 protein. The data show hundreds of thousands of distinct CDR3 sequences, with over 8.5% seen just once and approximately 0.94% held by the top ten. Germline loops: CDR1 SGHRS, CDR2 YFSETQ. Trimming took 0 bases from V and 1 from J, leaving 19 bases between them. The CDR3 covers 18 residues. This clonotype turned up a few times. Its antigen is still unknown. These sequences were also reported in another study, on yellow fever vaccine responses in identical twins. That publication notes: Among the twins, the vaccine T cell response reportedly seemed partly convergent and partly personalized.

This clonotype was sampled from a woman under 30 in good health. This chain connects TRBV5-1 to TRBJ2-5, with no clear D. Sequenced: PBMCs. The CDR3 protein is CASSLDRRRTRIQETQYF. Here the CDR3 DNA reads TGCGCCAGCAGCTTGGATCGGCGCAGAACCAGAATCCAAGAGACCCAGTACTTC. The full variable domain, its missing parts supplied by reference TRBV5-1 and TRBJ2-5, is KAGVTQTPRYLIKTRGQQVTLSCSPISGHRSVSWYQQTPGQGLQFLFEYFSETQRNKGNFPGRFSGRQFSNSRSEMNVSTLELGDSALYLCASSLDRRRTRIQETQYFGPGTRLLVL.